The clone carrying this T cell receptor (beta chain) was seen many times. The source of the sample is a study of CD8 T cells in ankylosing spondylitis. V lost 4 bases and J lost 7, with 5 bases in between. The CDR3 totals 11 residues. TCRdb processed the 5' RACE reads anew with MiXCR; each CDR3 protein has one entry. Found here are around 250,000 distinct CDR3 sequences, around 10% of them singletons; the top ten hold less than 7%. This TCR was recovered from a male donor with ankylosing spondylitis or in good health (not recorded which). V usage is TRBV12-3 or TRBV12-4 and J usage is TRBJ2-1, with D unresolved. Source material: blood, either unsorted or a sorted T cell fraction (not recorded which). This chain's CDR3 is CASSYGNEQFF. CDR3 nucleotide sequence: TGTGCCAGCAGTTACGGAAATGAGCAGTTCTTC.